This T cell receptor (beta chain) was profiled in a study of CD8+CD57+ T cells in acquired aplastic anemia. Study at large: The sorted CD4+ and CD8+ cells yielded an average around 3.2 ug of DNA. Healthy donor sequencing depth: approximately 9.9 million CD4+, some 11 million CD8+ reads. Study-level findings and limits: The number of CD8+ CDR3 sequences shared by patients and controls was around 30. The study found no significant CD8+ Simpson's diversity difference between patients and controls.

Turning to this clonotype: Its antigen is not identified. One end of the junction varies from germline; a read error may be responsible.

It was genomic DNA that served as the template for profiling TCR beta VDJ and CDR3. From the reads, TCRdb called clonotypes with MiXCR, one entry per CDR3 protein. The sample holds about 210,000 distinct CDR3 sequences, 60% to 65% seen once. The CDR3 runs 13 residues. CDR1 and CDR2 (germline): SGHVS, FNYEAQ. V gene TRBV7-6 combines with J gene TRBJ2-2, with D possibly called TRBD1 or TRBD2 (5 bases each). This TCR was recovered from a human donor in good health. Sequenced sample: sorted CD4+, CD8+, or CD8+CD57+ T cells (not recorded which) from PBMCs. CDR3 residues: CASSLGTSGELFF. CDR3 nucleotides: TGTGCTAGCAGTTTAGGGACCAGCGGGGAGCTGTTTTTT.